The clone carrying this TCR beta chain was recorded a few times. V lost 8 bases and J lost 10; bases outside the gene matches: 12. The germline V gene encodes CDR1 SNHLY and CDR2 FYNNEI. The CDR3 is 15 residues long. The entry originates in a study of blood T cell repertoires in COVID-19. Turning to the study itself: Sources were T cells, B-cell-depleted T cells, or PBMCs; the material itself was cDNA or gDNA.

Per the authors' pipeline: The authors estimated nucleated cell counts from reference gene primer amplification. Method: immunoSEQ multiplex PCR; TCRdb's copy keeps in-frame clones and lacks some. V and J calls and clone size are given by that table; D and trimming were obtained from the DNA. Found here are over 250,000 clones, roughly 86% of them singletons; the top ten hold about 8.9%. This TCR came from a woman between 18 and 30 years old who had recovered from COVID-19. The specimen sequenced was PBMCs or T cells enriched from blood (not recorded which). The V and J genes are TRBV2 and TRBJ2-1, with 12 bases matching TRBD2. The CDR3 DNA sequence: TGTGCCAGCGGCTCTAGCGGGGGGGTTCCTCGGGAGCAGTTCTTC. It is translated as CASGSSGGVPREQFF.